Sequencing of this T cell receptor (beta chain) was carried out in a study of CD8 T cells in Susac syndrome. For the study at large: Among the Susac syndrome patients who underwent sequencing, about 6 had clinically active disease, while about eight of them were in remission.

This CDR3 has 19 amino acids. The V segment lost 2 bases and the J segment 6 bases; nucleotides outside the gene matches: 16. Germline lookup yields CDR1 LGHNT and CDR2 FRNRAP. TEMRA cells were FACS-enriched, with CD8+ and CD4+ T cells isolated negatively. Reverse transcription of roughly 0.5 to 1 ug RNA was carried out with random hexamers. MiXCR was run by TCRdb on the immunoSEQ multiplex PCR reads, yielding one entry per CDR3 protein. Of around 180,000 distinct CDR3 sequences listed, roughly 92% were seen once; the top ten hold 0.1% to 0.12%. The V call is TRBV12-5, the J call TRBJ2-2, with 9 bases lining up with TRBD1. Input material: CD4+ T cells from PBMCs. This receptor was identified in a human donor with Susac syndrome. The CDR3 sequence: CASGLPQGGTGYASGELFF. The CDR3 DNA reads as TGTGCTAGTGGTTTGCCTCAAGGGGGGACAGGGTACGCGTCCGGGGAGCTGTTTTTT.